The 12 T cell receptor beta chains in this list originate from one sample, sequenced in a study of cytomegalovirus exposure and HLA in healthy donors. PCR was performed using 60 Vbeta and 13 Jbeta primers. Here immunoSEQ multiplex PCR was the method, and the copy in TCRdb shows in-frame clones only, minus some. Among under 150,000 clones listed, about three fifths were seen once. Specimen: PBMCs. These receptor sequences come from a man aged 40-55 years in good health and CMV-seropositive.

J is TRBJ2-7 and V is TRBV28, with no clear D. The V gene lost 5 bases and the J gene lost 0 bases, with 8 bases spanning the gap. Germline V lookup: CDR1 MDHEN, CDR2 SYDVKM. The CDR3 contains 13 residues. In nucleotides, the CDR3 is TGTGCCAGCAGTCAAGCGCCCTCCTACGAGCAGTACTTC. It specifies CASSQAPSYEQYF.

The chain links TRBV7-9 to TRBJ2-1; a weak D match, TRBD1 (6 bases). This CDR3 contains 15 residues. The ends were cut back, 5 bases at V and 4 bases at J, with 15 bases in the middle. Germline V gene lookup returns CDR1 SEHNR and CDR2 FQNEAQ (reference sequence). This CDR3 reads CASSPQGIAYNEQFF. CDR3 bases: TGTGCCAGCAGCCCGCAGGGGATAGCTTACAATGAGCAGTTCTTC.

The chain carries TRBV11-2 and TRBJ2-5, with a possible D match to TRBD1 (6 bases). With the DNA end fitting TRBJ2-7 better, the J assignment may be wrong. This CDR3 is 13 amino acids long. Germline CDR1 is SGHAT and CDR2 is FQNNGV. CDR3 protein: CASSLIRGYEQYF. The CDR3 DNA reads TGTGCCAGCAGCTTAATCAGGGGTTACGAGCAGTACTTC.

J is TRBJ1-1 and V is TRBV6-1, with D perhaps TRBD1 (6 bases). Germline CDR1 reads MNHNS; CDR2 reads SASEGT. The CDR3 covers 13 residues. Between the trimmed V and J ends, which lost 6 bases and 5 bases, there was a span of 13 bases. The chain's CDR3 is CASSFTGKTEAFF. The CDR3 DNA follows: TGTGCCAGCAGCTTCACAGGGAAAACTGAAGCTTTCTTT.

The rearrangement joins TRBV5-4 to TRBJ2-5; 9 positions match TRBD1. CDR3 length equals 16 residues. V trimming: 4 bases; J trimming: 2 bases; junction bases outside the gene matches: 9. The germline V gene encodes CDR1 SGHNT and CDR2 YYREEE (reference sequence). The CDR3 sequence: CASSRIGTGTQETQYF. The CDR3 DNA sequence: TGTGCCAGCAGCCGTATAGGGACAGGGACGCAAGAGACCCAGTACTTC.

This rearrangement joins TRBV6-6 to TRBJ1-5; D gene ambiguous. This CDR3 contains 12 residues. V shed 2 bases and J shed 11 bases, with 10 bases lying between them. Germline CDR1 reads MNHNY; CDR2 reads SVGAGI (reference sequence). CDR3 sequence: CASSYTFEAQHF. The CDR3 DNA is TGTGCCAGCAGTTACACTTTCGAGGCCCAGCATTTT.

The gene calls are TRBV5-6 and TRBJ1-4; maybe TRBD1 (6 bases). This CDR3 comprises 14 residues. V shed 0 bases and J shed 6 bases, with 9 bases lying between them. Germline V gene sequence: CDR1 SGHDT, CDR2 YYEEEE. This CDR3 reads CASSLGGRYEKLFF. The CDR3 DNA reads as TGTGCCAGCAGCTTGGGGGGGCGATATGAAAAACTGTTTTTT.

This clone was counted only a few times. The rearrangement links TRBV7-2 to TRBJ2-7; TRBD2 aligns across 10 bases. The CDR3 is 16 amino acids. V dropped 4 bases and J dropped 1; count of bases not matched to a gene: 7. The germline CDR1 and CDR2 sequences are SGHTA and FQGNSA. The CDR3 DNA follows: TGTGCCAGCAGCTCAGCTAGCGGGGGCAGGTCCTACGAGCAGTACTTC. It is translated as CASSSASGGRSYEQYF.

The chain employs TRBV5-1 and TRBJ2-3, with D unresolved. Germline V gives CDR1 SGHRS, CDR2 YFSETQ. This CDR3 is 18 amino acids long. The V end was cut by 4 bases, the J end by 3 bases, with 24 bases between. The CDR3 DNA sequence: TGCGCCAGCAGCCCGGCTAGAGTGGCTAACCCTGCAACAGATACGCAGTATTTT. It yields the protein CASSPARVANPATDTQYF.

The gene calls are TRBV5-1 and TRBJ2-5; TRBD1 matches 7 bases. This CDR3 comprises 16 residues. The ends lost 1 base at V and 5 bases at J; junction bases unmatched: 11. The V gene's germline CDR1 is SGHRS and CDR2 YFSETQ. The CDR3, as DNA: TGCGCCAGCAGCTTGCGACAGGGCGCAATATTGGAGACCCAGTACTTC. As protein: CASSLRQGAILETQYF.

The chain's CDR3 is CASSPGEDYGYTF. CDR3 bases: TGTGCCAGCAGCCCCGGAGAGGACTATGGCTACACCTTC. J is TRBJ1-2 and V is TRBV5-6; D is unresolved. From germline, CDR1 is SGHDT and CDR2 YYEEEE. The CDR3 totals 13 residues. Trimming stripped 4 bases from V and 3 bases from J, with 10 bases between.

This rearrangement joins TRBV10-3 to TRBJ1-1; the match to TRBD1 covers 8 bases. The J segment lost 4 bases and the V segment lost 8 bases, leaving 6 bases of the junction unmatched. In germline, CDR1 is ENHRY, CDR2 SYGVKD. The CDR3 runs 13 residues. The CDR3 DNA follows: TGTGCCATCGCGGGACAGGAGTTCACTGAAGCTTTCTTT. Translating gives CAIAGQEFTEAFF.